Listed below are T cell receptor beta chains from one sample, sequenced in a study of T cell repertoires in cytomegalovirus infection. TCRdb re-called the reads with MiXCR, one entry per CDR3 protein. The sample yields some 300,000 distinct CDR3 sequences, roughly 17% seen once. The sequenced sample was PBMCs. The receptors come from a human donor in good health (CMV status not recorded). Some clones in this sample may be carry-over from other donors' samples. Each CDR3 is given without its conserved first and last residue. The order of the fields is V gene, J gene, CDR3 length, CDR3 protein.

V: TRBV12-3/TRBV12-4
J: TRBJ1-2
length: 16
CDR3: ASSRHRGPLVLNYGYT

V: TRBV28
J: TRBJ1-4
length: 10
CDR3: ATGPPREKLF

V: TRBV6-1
J: TRBJ1-1
length: 12
CDR3: ASSPHRGLREAF

V: TRBV19
J: TRBJ1-5
length: 11
CDR3: ASSDQGNQPQH

V: TRBV6-1
J: TRBJ2-3
length: 16
CDR3: ASKLYSLTGGRTDTQY

V: TRBV4-2
J: TRBJ1-1
length: 12
CDR3: ASSHWTDNTEAF

V: TRBV5-1
J: TRBJ2-1
length: 14
CDR3: ASSSSIGGQDNEQF

V: TRBV6-6
J: TRBJ2-5
length: 13
CDR3: ASSYLGQYQETQY

V: TRBV12-3/TRBV12-4
J: TRBJ2-1
length: 13
CDR3: ASSPNSGGAYEQF

V: TRBV7-2
J: TRBJ1-2
length: 13
CDR3: ASSPPGLTNYGYT

V: TRBV19
J: TRBJ1-2
length: 16
CDR3: ASSIDLNQAARDYGYT

V: TRBV10-3
J: TRBJ1-1
length: 12
CDR3: AISREGIGTEAF

V: TRBV3-1
J: TRBJ1-2
length: 12
CDR3: ASSPGHSFYGYT

V: TRBV12-3/TRBV12-4
J: TRBJ1-1
length: 12
CDR3: ASSFPGQGRGAF

V: TRBV7-2
J: TRBJ1-1
length: 12
CDR3: ASSLGVGETEAF

V: TRBV4-1
J: TRBJ2-3
length: 11
CDR3: ASSLRAADTQY

V: TRBV7-6
J: TRBJ2-7
length: 14
CDR3: ASSPSPGTGPYEQY

V: TRBV6-1
J: TRBJ1-5
length: 14
CDR3: ASSEFRRQGGQPQH

V: TRBV4-1
J: TRBJ1-2
length: 13
CDR3: ASSQWTGANYGYT

V: TRBV29-1
J: TRBJ2-7
length: 10
CDR3: SAAPPGSEQY

V: TRBV28
J: TRBJ1-1
length: 13
CDR3: ASSLAPRGRTEAF

V: TRBV7-2
J: TRBJ1-5
length: 14
CDR3: ASSLGQGKVNQPQH

V: TRBV7-6
J: TRBJ1-5
length: 16
CDR3: ASSLGTGGYGSNQPQH

V: TRBV10-3
J: TRBJ1-2
length: 11
CDR3: AISESAGGVYT

V: TRBV6-1
J: TRBJ2-5
length: 11
CDR3: ASRPRQGETQY

V: TRBV7-2
J: TRBJ2-5
length: 16
CDR3: ASSRARGGGRREETQY

V: TRBV20-1
J: TRBJ2-5
length: 11
CDR3: SATTGGGETQY

V: TRBV9
J: TRBJ1-1
length: 12
CDR3: ASNPNRGDTEAF

V: TRBV10-3
J: TRBJ1-3
length: 18
CDR3: AISTSPGQTLVLSGNTIY

V: TRBV28
J: TRBJ2-7
length: 15
CDR3: ASRPGGGFSLTYEQY

V: TRBV29-1
J: TRBJ2-3
length: 12
CDR3: SGDGWDSTDTQY

V: TRBV20-1
J: TRBJ2-5
length: 13
CDR3: SAPPGGGAQETQY

V: TRBV2
J: TRBJ2-5
length: 13
CDR3: ASSDWGVGGETQY

V: TRBV4-1
J: TRBJ1-4
length: 13
CDR3: ASSQGDRDYEKLF

V: TRBV11-2
J: TRBJ2-2
length: 12
CDR3: ASSPSTGTGELF

V: TRBV12-3/TRBV12-4
J: TRBJ2-1
length: 11
CDR3: ASSYRGGNEQF

V: TRBV7-9
J: TRBJ2-1
length: 13
CDR3: ASSLGQGAHNEQF

V: TRBV2
J: TRBJ2-5
length: 13
CDR3: ASSGLAGAQETQY

V: TRBV7-9
J: TRBJ2-1
length: 13
CDR3: ASSLETGGYNEQF

V: TRBV11-1
J: TRBJ2-1
length: 13
CDR3: ASSLQSTAYNEQF